This TCR beta chain was obtained from a study of shared clonotypes between healthy human individuals. Profiled with immunoSEQ multiplex PCR; TCRdb holds only in-frame clones, not every one. The data show about 2,100,000 clones, roughly 91% seen once. The CDR3 has 17 amino acids. Germline CDR1 SEHNR, CDR2 FQNEAQ (reference sequence). Trimming removed 3 bases at V and 0 bases at J, with 15 bases between. Naive CD8 cells, CD45RO-negative and positively selected for CCR7, excluded terminally differentiated effector memory CD45RA+ cells. Sequencing was done on a sample of naive CD8+ T cells from PBMCs. The sequence came from a man between 18 and 29 years old in good health. Some clones in this sample may be carry-over from other donors' samples. The J gene is TRBJ1-3, the V gene TRBV7-9; TRBD1 might be the D (6 bases). CDR3 residues: CASSFGDRTRSGNTIYF. The CDR3 region has the DNA TGTGCCAGCAGCTTCGGCGACAGGACCCGCTCTGGAAACACCATATATTTT.